The sequence of this TCR beta chain was determined in a study of T cell responses to AZD1222 COVID-19 vaccine. General observations from the study: Reports indicate that nearly half of spike-specific TCRs are directed at unmutated variant regions.

Method: immunoSEQ multiplex PCR; TCRdb's copy keeps in-frame clones and lacks some. The top ten clones hold around 4.3% of a sample with some 100,000 clones, approximately 93% of them seen once. This clone has only a few counts. Its target is unknown. V lost 4 bases, J lost 11 bases, and 15 bases lay in between. CDR3 size: 12 residues. Germline V gene lookup returns CDR1 SGDLS and CDR2 YYNGEE. The TCR was taken from an adult in good health. This material consisted of peripheral blood, taken on day 0 of AZD1222 vaccination. V and J are TRBV9 and TRBJ1-1; D might be TRBD1 (6 bases). CDR3 nucleotides: TGTGCCAGCAGCCTACAGGGCTTTGAGGCTTTCTTT. Translation: CASSLQGFEAFF. The entire variable domain, with the rest obtained from reference TRBV9 and TRBJ1-1, is as follows: DSGVTQTPKHLITATGQRVTLRCSPRSGDLSVYWYQQSLDQGLQFLIQYYNGEERAKGNILERFSAQQFPDLHSELNLSSLELGDSALYFCASSLQGFEAFFGQGTRLTVV.